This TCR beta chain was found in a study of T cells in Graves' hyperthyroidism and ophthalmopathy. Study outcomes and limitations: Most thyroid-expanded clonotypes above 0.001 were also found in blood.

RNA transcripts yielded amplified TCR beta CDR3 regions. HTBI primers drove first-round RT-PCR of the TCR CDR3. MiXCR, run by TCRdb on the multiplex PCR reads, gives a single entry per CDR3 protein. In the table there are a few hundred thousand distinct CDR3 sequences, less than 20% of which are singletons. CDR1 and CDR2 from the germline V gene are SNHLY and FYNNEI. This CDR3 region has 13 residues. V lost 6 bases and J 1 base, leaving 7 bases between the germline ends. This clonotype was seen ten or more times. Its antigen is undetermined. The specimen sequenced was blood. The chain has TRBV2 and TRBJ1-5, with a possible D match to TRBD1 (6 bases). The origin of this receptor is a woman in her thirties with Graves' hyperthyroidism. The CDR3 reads CASRDRSNQPQHF. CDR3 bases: TGTGCCAGCAGGGACAGAAGCAATCAGCCCCAGCATTTT.